This T cell receptor (beta chain) was sequenced for a study of T cell responses to AZD1222 COVID-19 vaccine (TCRdb year 2021). Study-level background: Because spike-specific TCR depth and breadth did not differ between the two schedules, AZD1222 recipients who got a second dose at roughly 4 weeks were pooled with those who got a second dose at roughly 12 weeks. TCR sequencing was performed for fewer than 250 trial participants, of whom approximately 200 were given two doses of AZD1222 and around 26 were given two doses of MenACWY control vaccine. Trial participants were enrolled by age into 18-55, 56-69 and 70-plus year subgroups, with roughly 160, 29 and 62 TCR-sequenced participants respectively. Results the study describes overall, beyond this receptor: After two AZD1222 doses, both the breadth and the depth of spike-specific TCRs were significantly higher than at day 0 and than in MenACWY recipients. Because no day 14 peak-response samples were available, the repertoires could be characterized only after the peak T cell response. Participants were mostly white British, with more females than males. The authors suggested clonal diversity may have been underestimated. In the small 56-69-year group, the increase in depth fell short of significance, most likely because of low power. Only five or six AZD1222 recipients were SARS-CoV-2 seropositive at baseline, limiting conclusions about previously exposed vaccinees. The vaccine-associated CD4 TCRs covered the entire spike protein, and the dominant responses fell in regions 160-218 and 743-854. Epitopes outside the regions mutated in the B.1.351 and B.1.1.7 variants were reportedly recognized by nearly half of the unique spike-specific TCRs.

CDR1 and CDR2 were assigned from the germline V gene (reference sequence) as MNHNY and SVGAGI. CDR3 length: 16 amino acids, cysteine to phenylalanine. Just the 48-base CDR3 DNA is kept, in frame starting at base 1. At the junction V is shortened by 0 bases and J by 1 base, with 9 bases in between. The sample's time point label, decoded: baseline before first vaccination. Vaccinee samples were obtained from the UK trials COV001 and COV002, which included a single-blind randomized controlled phase 2/3 trial of AZD1222 (ChAdOx1 nCoV-19) in healthy adults. For TCRbeta chain sequencing, PBMC samples from trial participants were taken at day 0 and at day 28 after the second dose. The CDR3 regions of human TCRbeta chains were subjected to immunosequencing. Per the original workflow: TCRs in the repertoires were compared against a reference library of SARS-CoV-2-specific TCRs that had been generated with the MIRA antigen-specificity platform. Breadth meant the fraction of unique TCRs that were SARS-CoV-2-associated, whereas depth meant the fraction of total T cells that were SARS-CoV-2-associated. Using the MIRA data, each spike-specific TCR was assigned both to the spike region to which the TCR was reactive and to a CD4 or CD8 class. Log10-transformed breadth and depth values were compared by one-way ANOVA with Sidak's multiple comparisons tests. TCRdb stores this immuneACCESS table with in-frame sequences only. Part of the clones is absent; in the studies checked, under half of the shortfall reflects unresolved V genes, and no reason is known for the rest. V and J calls and clone size are given by that table; D and trimming were obtained from the DNA. This sample holds over 100,000 clones; approximately 93% were observed only once. Of the sample, approximately 4.7% is held by the ten largest clones.

With regard to this clone: The antigen it recognizes is unknown. No much larger clone is present one base from it, and per-base qualities are unavailable.

The receptor was derived from an adult in good health. The V and J genes are TRBV6-6 and TRBJ2-2; the D gene lacks a confident call. The sequences come from peripheral blood, collected on day 0 of AZD1222 vaccination. The CDR3 region: CASSYSPTLNTGELFF. The DNA reads TGTGCCAGCAGTTACTCCCCGACACTGAACACCGGGGAGCTGTTTTTT.